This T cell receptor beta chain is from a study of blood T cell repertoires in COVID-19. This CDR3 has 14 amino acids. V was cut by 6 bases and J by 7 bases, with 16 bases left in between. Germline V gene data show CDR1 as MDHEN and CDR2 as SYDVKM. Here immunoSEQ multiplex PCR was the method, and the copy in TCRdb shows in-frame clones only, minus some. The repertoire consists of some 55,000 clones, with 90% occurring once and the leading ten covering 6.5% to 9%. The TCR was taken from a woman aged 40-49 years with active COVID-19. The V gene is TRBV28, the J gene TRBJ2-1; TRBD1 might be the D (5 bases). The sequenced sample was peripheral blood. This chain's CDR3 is CASRLQDYKNEQFF. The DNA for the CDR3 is TGTGCCAGCAGACTACAGGATTATAAGAATGAGCAGTTCTTC.